This T cell receptor (beta chain) was captured by sequencing in a study of T cell responses to AZD1222 COVID-19 vaccine. Across the study: The study pooled second doses at about 4 or about 12 weeks. General observations from the study: The donor group comprised mostly white British people and more females; the analysis possibly underestimated clonal diversity. The study reported that nearly half of spike-specific TCRs target unmutated variant regions.

Per the germline V gene, CDR1 is LNHDA and CDR2 is SQIVND (reference sequence). The V gene lost 4 bases and the J gene lost 8 bases, with 16 bases spanning the gap. The CDR3 covers 14 residues. Turning to this clone: Its specificity is unknown.

Only in-frame clones appear in the TCRdb table, and some are missing; sequencing was by immunoSEQ multiplex PCR. The table records over 120,000 clones, about 93% of them present only once. This sequence originates from an adult in good health. This chain uses TRBV19 with TRBJ2-3; the D is unclear. Here the sequenced sample was peripheral blood, taken on day 0 of AZD1222 vaccination. The CDR3 protein is CASSTTHGIGTQYF. In nucleotides, the CDR3 is TGTGCCAGTAGTACAACTCACGGTATAGGTACGCAGTATTTT.